Here is one T cell receptor beta chain with its context. The V and J ends lost 1 base and 5 bases respectively, with 9 bases between them. The germline CDR1 and CDR2 sequences are MGHRA and YSYEKL. This CDR3 is built from 14 residues. Participants were aged roughly 18 to 90 years, lived in 20 to 30 US areas, and enrolled virtually. All recovered Cohort 3 donors got two negative PCRs, got clearance, or saw symptom resolution. This entry belongs to a study of blood T cell repertoires in COVID-19. Study details: Sources were T cells, B-cell-depleted T cells, or PBMCs; the material itself was cDNA or gDNA.

The method was immunoSEQ multiplex PCR; TCRdb's version includes in-frame clones alone and lacks a portion of them. The sample has approximately 260,000 clones, approximately 89% seen once. The clonotype was recovered from a woman aged 60-70 years who had recovered from COVID-19. V is TRBV4-1 and J is TRBJ1-5; weak D call: TRBD1 (6 bases). Sequencing was carried out using PBMCs or T cells enriched from blood (not recorded which). The CDR3 region is CASSQGTGYQPQHF. The CDR3 coding sequence is TGCGCCAGCAGCCAAGGAACAGGGTATCAGCCCCAGCATTTT.